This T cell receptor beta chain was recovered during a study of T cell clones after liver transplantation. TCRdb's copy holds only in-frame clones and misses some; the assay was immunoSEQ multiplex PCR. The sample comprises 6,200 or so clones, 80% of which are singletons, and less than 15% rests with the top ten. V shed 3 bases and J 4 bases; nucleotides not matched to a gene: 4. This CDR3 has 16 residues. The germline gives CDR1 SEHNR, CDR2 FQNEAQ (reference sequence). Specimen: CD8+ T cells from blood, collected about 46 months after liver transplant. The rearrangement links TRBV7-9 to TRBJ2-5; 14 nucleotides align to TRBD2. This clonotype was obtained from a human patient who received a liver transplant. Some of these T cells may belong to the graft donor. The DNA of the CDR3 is TGTGCCAGCAGCTTGGGACTAGCGGGAGCGGGAGAGACCCAGTACTTC. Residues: CASSLGLAGAGETQYF.